A single sample gave rise to the 11 T cell receptor beta chains below, sequenced in a study of Tregs in tolerant kidney transplant recipients. Produced via immunoSEQ multiplex PCR; TCRdb's table is partial and in-frame only. Among about 69,000 clones listed, about 89% were seen once. Material: CD4+ T cells from blood, obtained before the transplant. Source of these receptors: a human donor who received a combined kidney and bone marrow transplant.

The chain carries TRBV7-6 and TRBJ1-4; TRBD1 agrees at 12 bases. The germline gives CDR1 SGHVS, CDR2 FNYEAQ. The CDR3 is made up of 17 amino acids. The J segment lost 10 bases and the V segment lost 5 bases, leaving 14 bases of the junction unmatched. This CDR3 reads CASSLTTGGTGGRKLFF. The CDR3 DNA follows: TGTGCCAGCAGCCTAACCACGGGGGGGACAGGGGGCAGAAAACTGTTTTTT.

The chain recombines TRBV30 with TRBJ1-2; a possible D gene is TRBD1 (5 bases). V was clipped by 0 bases and J by 5 bases, with 16 bases between them. The CDR3 loop spans 15 amino acids. Germline CDR1 GTSNPN, CDR2 SVGIG (reference sequence). CDR3 residues: CAWSVRAPGGYGYTF. The CDR3 nucleotides read TGTGCCTGGAGTGTACGCGCCCCCGGGGGTTATGGCTACACCTTC.

J is TRBJ2-7 and V is TRBV7-9; perhaps TRBD1 as D (5 bases). The germline CDR1 and CDR2 sequences are SEHNR and FQNEAQ (reference sequence). V was clipped by 5 bases and J by 6 bases, with 14 bases between them. The CDR3 contains 13 residues. The CDR3 DNA reads as TGTGCCAGCAGCCGATTCGACAGCTCCGAGCAGTACTTC. It encodes CASSRFDSSEQYF.

This chain uses TRBV7-9 with TRBJ2-1; D is unresolved. Trimming shortened V by 2 bases and J by 8 bases, and 7 bases separated the two germline ends. There are 12 residues in the CDR3. The V gene's germline CDR1 is SEHNR and CDR2 FQNEAQ (reference sequence). The CDR3 here is CASSLIAYEQFF. The CDR3 nucleotides are TGTGCCAGCAGCTTAATCGCGTATGAGCAGTTCTTC. The variable domain in full, with the rest retrieved from reference TRBV7-9 and TRBJ2-1, is DTGVSQNPRHKITKRGQNVTFRCDPISEHNRLYWYRQTLGQGPEFLTYFQNEAQLEKSRLLSDRFSAERPKGSFSTLEIQRTEQGDSAMYLCASSLIAYEQFFGPGTRLTVL.

The rearrangement links TRBV5-1 to TRBJ2-5, with D maybe TRBD2 (8 bases). V was clipped by 6 bases and J by 9 bases, with 24 bases between them. In germline, CDR1 is SGHRS, CDR2 YFSETQ. The CDR3 is made up of 15 amino acids. In nucleotides, the CDR3 is TGCGCCAGCACCCCGGGGGGGGGACAGCCGAGGGCCCAGTACTTC. Translated, it gives CASTPGGGQPRAQYF.

This chain connects TRBV7-2 to TRBJ2-2; 9 nucleotides line up with TRBD1. The germline V gene encodes CDR1 SGHTA and CDR2 FQGNSA. V lost 4 bases and J lost 6; bases outside the gene matches: 6. This CDR3 spans 15 amino acids. CDR3 region: CASSSGTGRSGELFF. The CDR3 DNA reads as TGTGCCAGCAGCTCCGGGACAGGGAGGTCCGGGGAGCTGTTTTTT.

The chain joins TRBV6-1 to TRBJ2-7, with 9 bases fitting TRBD2. Germline assignment: CDR1 MNHNS and CDR2 SASEGT. V was clipped by 1 base and J by 3 bases; unmatched bases: 4. The CDR3 extends over 15 amino acids. The CDR3 nucleotides are TGTGCCAGCAGTGAAGGACTAGCGGCGGACTACGAGCAGTACTTC. It encodes CASSEGLAADYEQYF.

The chain combines TRBV14 with TRBJ2-1; perhaps TRBD2 as D (6 bases). V lost 4 bases and J lost 4, with 14 bases in between. CDR1 and CDR2 (germline): SGHDN, FVKESK. This CDR3 has 15 residues. CDR3 nucleotide sequence: TGTGCCAGCAGCCCAGTGGGCGGGACTTACAATGAGCAGTTCTTC. Translated: CASSPVGGTYNEQFF.

The chain couples TRBV10-3 to TRBJ2-1, with 7 bases that match TRBD2. This CDR3 is built from 15 residues. Germline V gene data show CDR1 as ENHRY and CDR2 as SYGVKD. Germline trimming cut 4 bases from V and 0 bases from J; bases unmatched to any gene: 3. CDR3 loop: CAISVGEGSYNEQFF. The CDR3 DNA reads TGTGCCATCAGTGTGGGGGAGGGCTCCTACAATGAGCAGTTCTTC.

The rearrangement uses TRBV27 and TRBJ2-6, with 9 bases matching TRBD2. The V gene end was trimmed by 5 bases and the J gene end by 0 bases; junction bases not matched to a gene: 11. Germline values: CDR1 MNHEY, CDR2 SMNVEV (reference sequence). The CDR3 runs to 19 residues. The CDR3 DNA sequence: TGTGCCAGCAGTGCATCACCGGGACTAGCTCCCTCTGGGGCCAACGTCCTGACTTTC. Encoded protein: CASSASPGLAPSGANVLTF.

The rearrangement joins TRBV28 to TRBJ2-3; possible D gene TRBD1, 5 bases. CDR3 size: 12 residues. V lost 10 bases and J 4 bases, leaving 12 bases between the germline ends. Germline CDR1 is MDHEN and CDR2 is SYDVKM. The CDR3 reads CAIGQGSDTQYF. The CDR3 region has the DNA TGTGCCATCGGGCAGGGATCAGATACGCAGTATTTT.